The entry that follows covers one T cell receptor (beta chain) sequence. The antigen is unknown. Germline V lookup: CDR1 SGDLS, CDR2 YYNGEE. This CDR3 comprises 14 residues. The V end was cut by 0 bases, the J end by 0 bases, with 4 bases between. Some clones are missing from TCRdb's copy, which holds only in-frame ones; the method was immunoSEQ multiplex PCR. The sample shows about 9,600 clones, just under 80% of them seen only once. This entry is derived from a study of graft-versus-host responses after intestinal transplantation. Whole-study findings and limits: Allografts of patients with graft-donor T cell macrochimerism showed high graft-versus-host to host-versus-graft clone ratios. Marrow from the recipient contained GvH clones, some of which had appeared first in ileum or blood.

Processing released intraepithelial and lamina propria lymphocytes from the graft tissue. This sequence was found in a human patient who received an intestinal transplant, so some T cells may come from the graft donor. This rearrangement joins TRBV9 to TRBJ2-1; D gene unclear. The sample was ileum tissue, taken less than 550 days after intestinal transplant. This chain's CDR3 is CASSVVYSYNEQFF. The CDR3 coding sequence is TGTGCCAGCAGCGTAGTGTACTCCTACAATGAGCAGTTCTTC.